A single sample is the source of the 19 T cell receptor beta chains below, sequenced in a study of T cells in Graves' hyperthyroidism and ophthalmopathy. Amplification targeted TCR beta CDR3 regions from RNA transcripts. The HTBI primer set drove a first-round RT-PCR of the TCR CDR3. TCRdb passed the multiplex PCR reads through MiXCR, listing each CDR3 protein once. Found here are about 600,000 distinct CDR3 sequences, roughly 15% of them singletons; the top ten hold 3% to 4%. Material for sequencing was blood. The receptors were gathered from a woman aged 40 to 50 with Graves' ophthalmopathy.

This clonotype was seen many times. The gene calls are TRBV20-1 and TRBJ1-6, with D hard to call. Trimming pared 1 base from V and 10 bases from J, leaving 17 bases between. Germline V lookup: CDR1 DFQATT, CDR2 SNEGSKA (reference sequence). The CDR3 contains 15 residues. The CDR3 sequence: CSARGSGGLGSPLHF. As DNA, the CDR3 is TGCAGTGCTAGAGGATCGGGCGGGTTGGGCTCACCCCTCCACTTT.

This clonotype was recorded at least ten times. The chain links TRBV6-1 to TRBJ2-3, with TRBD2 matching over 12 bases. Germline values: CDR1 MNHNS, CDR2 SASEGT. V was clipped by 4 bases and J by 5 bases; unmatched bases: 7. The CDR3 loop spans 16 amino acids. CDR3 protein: CASSGRLAGGQDTQYF. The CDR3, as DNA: TGTGCCAGCAGTGGACGGCTAGCGGGAGGGCAAGATACGCAGTATTTT.

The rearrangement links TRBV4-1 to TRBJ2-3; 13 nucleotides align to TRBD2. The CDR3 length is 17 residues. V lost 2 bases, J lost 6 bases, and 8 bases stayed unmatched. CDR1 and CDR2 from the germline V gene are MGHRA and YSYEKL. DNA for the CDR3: TGCGCCAGCAGCCAACAAACTAGCGGGGGGGCTTGGGATACGCAGTATTTT. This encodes CASSQQTSGGAWDTQYF.

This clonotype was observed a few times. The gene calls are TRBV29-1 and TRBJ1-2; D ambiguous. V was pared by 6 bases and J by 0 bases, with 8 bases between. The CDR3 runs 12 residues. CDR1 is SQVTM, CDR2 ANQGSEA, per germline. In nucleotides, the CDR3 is TGCAGCGTGCTGTCTTCTAACTATGGCTACACCTTC. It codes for CSVLSSNYGYTF. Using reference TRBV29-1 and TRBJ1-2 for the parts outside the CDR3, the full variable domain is SAVISQKPSRDICQRGTSLTIQCQVDSQVTMMFWYRQQPGQSLTLIATANQGSEATYESGFVIDKFPISRPNLTFSTLTVSNMSPEDSSIYLCSVLSSNYGYTFGSGTRLTVV.

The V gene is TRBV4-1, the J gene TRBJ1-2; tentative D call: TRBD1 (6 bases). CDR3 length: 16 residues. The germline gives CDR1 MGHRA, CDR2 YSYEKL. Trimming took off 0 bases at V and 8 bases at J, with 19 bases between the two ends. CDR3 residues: CASSQDYRGAAGGYTF. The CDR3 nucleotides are TGCGCCAGCAGCCAAGACTATCGGGGGGCTGCGGGGGGCTACACCTTC.

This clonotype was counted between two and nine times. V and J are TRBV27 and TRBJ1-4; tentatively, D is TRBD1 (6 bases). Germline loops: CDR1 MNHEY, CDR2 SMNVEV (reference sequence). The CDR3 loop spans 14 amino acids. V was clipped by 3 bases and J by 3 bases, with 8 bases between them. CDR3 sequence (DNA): TGTGCCAGCAGTTTGAGGGGGGCTAATGAAAAACTGTTTTTT. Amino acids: CASSLRGANEKLFF.

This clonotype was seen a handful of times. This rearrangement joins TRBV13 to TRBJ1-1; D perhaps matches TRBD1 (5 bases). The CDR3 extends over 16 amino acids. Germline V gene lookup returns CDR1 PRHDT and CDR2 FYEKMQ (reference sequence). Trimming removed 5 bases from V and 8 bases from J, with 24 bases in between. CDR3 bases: TGTGCCAGCAGCCTGGCGAGGGCAGGGCCAACAACCGAAGCTTTCTTT. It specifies CASSLARAGPTTEAFF. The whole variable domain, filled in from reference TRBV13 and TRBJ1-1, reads AAGVIQSPRHLIKEKRETATLKCYPIPRHDTVYWYQQGPGQDPQFLISFYEKMQSDKGSIPDRFSAQQFSDYHSELNMSSLELGDSALYFCASSLARAGPTTEAFFGQGTRLTVV.

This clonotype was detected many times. The CDR3 sequence is CASSFGLRTAYNEQFF. The CDR3 nucleotides read TGTGCCAGCAGCTTCGGCCTTAGGACAGCTTACAATGAGCAGTTCTTC. The chain uses TRBV5-5 and TRBJ2-1; perhaps TRBD1 as D (6 bases). Trimming removed 2 bases from V and 4 bases from J, with 16 bases in between. The CDR3 runs 16 residues. CDR1 and CDR2 from the germline V gene are SGHKS and YYEKEE (reference sequence).

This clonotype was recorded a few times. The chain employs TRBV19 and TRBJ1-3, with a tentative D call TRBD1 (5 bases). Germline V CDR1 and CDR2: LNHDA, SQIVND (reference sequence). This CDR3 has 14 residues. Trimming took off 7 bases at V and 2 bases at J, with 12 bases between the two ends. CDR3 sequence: CASNGLTAGNTIYF. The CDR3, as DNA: TGTGCCAGTAACGGGCTGACAGCTGGAAACACCATATATTTT.

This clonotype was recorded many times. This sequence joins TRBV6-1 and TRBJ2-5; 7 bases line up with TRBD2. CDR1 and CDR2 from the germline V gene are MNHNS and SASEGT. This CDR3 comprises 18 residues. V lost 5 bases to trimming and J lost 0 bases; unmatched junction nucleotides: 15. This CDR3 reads CASSPWGSGFPYQETQYF. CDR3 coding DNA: TGTGCCAGCAGTCCCTGGGGTAGCGGGTTTCCGTACCAAGAGACCCAGTACTTC.

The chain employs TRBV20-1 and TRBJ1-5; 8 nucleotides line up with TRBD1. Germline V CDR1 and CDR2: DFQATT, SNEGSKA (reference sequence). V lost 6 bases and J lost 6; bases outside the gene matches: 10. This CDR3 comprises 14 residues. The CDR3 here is CSARDRYSSQPQHF. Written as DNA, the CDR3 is TGCAGTGCGAGGGACAGGTACTCTTCTCAGCCCCAGCATTTT.

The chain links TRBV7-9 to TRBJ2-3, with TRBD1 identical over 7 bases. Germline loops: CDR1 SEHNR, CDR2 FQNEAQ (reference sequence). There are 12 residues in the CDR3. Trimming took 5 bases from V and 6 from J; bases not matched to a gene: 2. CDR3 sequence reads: CASSTGADTQYF. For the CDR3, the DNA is TGTGCCAGCAGCACAGGGGCGGATACGCAGTATTTT.

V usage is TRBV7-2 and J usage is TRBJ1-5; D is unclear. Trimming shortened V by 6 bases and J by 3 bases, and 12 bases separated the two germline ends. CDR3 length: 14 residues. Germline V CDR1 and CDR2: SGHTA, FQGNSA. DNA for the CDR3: TGTGCCAGCAGACCCCCAGGAATCAATCAGCCCCAGCATTTT. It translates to CASRPPGINQPQHF.

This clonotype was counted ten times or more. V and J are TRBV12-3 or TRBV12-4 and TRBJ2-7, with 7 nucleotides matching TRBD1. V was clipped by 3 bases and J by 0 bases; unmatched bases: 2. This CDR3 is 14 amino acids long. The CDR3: CASSFNRGSYEQYF. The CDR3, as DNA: TGTGCCAGCAGTTTCAACAGGGGCTCCTACGAGCAGTACTTC.

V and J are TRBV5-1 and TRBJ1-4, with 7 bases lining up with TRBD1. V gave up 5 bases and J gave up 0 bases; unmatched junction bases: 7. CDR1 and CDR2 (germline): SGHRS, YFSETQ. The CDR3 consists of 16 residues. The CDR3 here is CASSYTGAATNEKLFF. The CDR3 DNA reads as TGCGCCAGCAGTTATACAGGGGCGGCAACTAATGAAAAACTGTTTTTT.

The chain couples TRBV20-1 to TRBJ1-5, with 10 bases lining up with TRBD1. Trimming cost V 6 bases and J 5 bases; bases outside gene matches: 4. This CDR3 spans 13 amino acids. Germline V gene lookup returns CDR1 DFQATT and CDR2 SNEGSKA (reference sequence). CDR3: CSATGTGDQPQHF. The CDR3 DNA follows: TGCAGTGCCACCGGGACAGGGGATCAGCCCCAGCATTTT.

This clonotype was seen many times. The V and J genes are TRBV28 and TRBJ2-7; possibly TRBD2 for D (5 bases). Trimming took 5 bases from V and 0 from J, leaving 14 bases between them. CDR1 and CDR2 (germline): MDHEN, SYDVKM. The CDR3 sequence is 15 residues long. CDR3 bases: TGTGCCAGCAGTCCCCCAACTGCGGGCTCCTACGAGCAGTACTTC. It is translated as CASSPPTAGSYEQYF.

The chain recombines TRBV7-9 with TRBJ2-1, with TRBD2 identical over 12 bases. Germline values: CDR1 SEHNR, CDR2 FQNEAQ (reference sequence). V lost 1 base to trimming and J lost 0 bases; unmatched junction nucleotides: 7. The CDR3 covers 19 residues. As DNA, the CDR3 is TGTGCCAGCAGCTTAGTTGCGACTAGCGGGAGAGGCTCCTACAATGAGCAGTTCTTC. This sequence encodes CASSLVATSGRGSYNEQFF.

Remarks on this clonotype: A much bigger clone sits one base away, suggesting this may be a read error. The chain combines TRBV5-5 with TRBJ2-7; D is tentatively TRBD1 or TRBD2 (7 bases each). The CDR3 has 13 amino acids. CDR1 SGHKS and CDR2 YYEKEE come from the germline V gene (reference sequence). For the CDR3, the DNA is TGTGCCAGCAGCTTCCAGGGGGACTACGATCAGTACTTC. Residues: CASSFQGDYDQYF.